Listed here is a single TCR beta chain. The antigen remains undetermined. This may be a read error, as it is one base from a much larger clone. The method was immunoSEQ multiplex PCR; TCRdb's version includes in-frame clones alone and lacks a portion of them. The sample has under 3,000 clones; roughly 25% are singletons. This CDR3 is 14 amino acids long. Looked up from germline, CDR1 is SQVTM and CDR2 is ANQGSEA. This sample was included in a study of T cells in narcolepsy. The overall study: Healthy controls were enrolled alongside patients with narcolepsy type 1 or type 2.

Study results and caveats: HCRT-specific and TRIB2-specific autoreactive clonotypes appeared among same-patient CSF and blood CD4+ clonotypes. Autoreactive clonotypes reportedly recurred in blood of same and different patients, not controls.

The TCR originated in a human donor with narcolepsy. The chain uses TRBV29-1 and TRBJ1-2, with a possible D match to TRBD1 (5 bases). The sample was cultured CD4+ T cells from cerebrospinal fluid. CDR3 in amino acids: CCVEEGEGHHGYTF. The CDR3 DNA reads TGCTGCGTTGAGGAAGGCGAGGGGCACCATGGCTACACCTTC.